The rows below give T cell receptor beta chains drawn from one sample of a study of blood T cells in healthy people across ages. TCRdb reanalysed the 5' RACE reads using MiXCR and keeps one entry per CDR3 protein. The table lists approximately 1,700,000 distinct CDR3 sequences, around 42% of them singletons. Sequencing was done on a sample of blood. All receptors derive from a human donor in good health. Both conserved end residues are part of each CDR3. Fields, in order: V gene, D gene, J gene, clone size, CDR3 protein, CDR3 DNA. A D gene is named only where the DNA matches it firmly. Part of the rows lack a size; the others show once, few, many or a class for expanded clones.

>TRBV10-3|.|TRBJ2-6|.
CAIWLGGANVLTF
TGTGCCATTTGGTTGGGTGGGGCCAACGTCCTGACTTTC
>TRBV20-1|.|TRBJ1-1|.
CSVKSMNTEAFF
TGCAGTGTCAAATCCATGAACACTGAAGCTTTCTTT
>TRBV12-3/TRBV12-4|TRBD2|TRBJ2-1|.
CASSLAGRIRYNEQFF
TGTGCCAGCAGTTTAGCCGGGAGGATAAGATACAATGAGCAGTTCTTC
>TRBV4-2|TRBD2|TRBJ2-1|few
CASSHSGGLFF
TGTGCCAGCAGCCATAGCGGGGGTCTGTTCTTC
>TRBV29-1|.|TRBJ1-2|.
CSVGGAGDGYTF
TGCAGCGTGGGAGGGGCAGGGGATGGCTACACCTTC
>TRBV4-3|TRBD1|TRBJ1-2|few
CASSQGLLPGTAYGYTF
TGCGCCAGCAGCCAAGGGCTTTTACCGGGGACAGCCTATGGCTACACCTTC
>TRBV5-4|TRBD2|TRBJ2-5|.
CASSLPLRGGETQYF
TGTGCCAGCAGCTTACCACTCCGGGGAGGGGAGACCCAGTACTTC
>TRBV21-1|.|TRBJ2-7|.
CASSYFHLSYNEQYF
TGTGCCAGCAGCTACTTCCACCTCTCCTACAATGAGCAGTACTTC
>TRBV6-1|TRBD1|TRBJ2-1|.
CASSGNRDRGRFSSYNEQFF
TGTGCCAGCAGCGGTAACCGGGACAGGGGGCGATTCAGCTCCTACAATGAGCAGTTCTTC
>TRBV2|TRBD1|TRBJ1-5|.
CASRAGTGSNQPQHF
TGTGCCAGCAGAGCCGGGACAGGGAGTAATCAGCCCCAGCATTTT
>TRBV4-3|.|TRBJ2-4|.
CASSQVGGPMVENIQYF
TGCGCCAGCAGCCAAGTGGGGGGCCCAATGGTCGAAAACATTCAGTACTTC
>TRBV5-4|TRBD1|TRBJ2-3|.
CASSLRQGAYTQYF
TGTGCCAGCAGCTTAAGACAGGGGGCATATACGCAGTATTTT
>TRBV4-3|TRBD1|TRBJ2-1|few
CASSLLFGSDRSSYNEQFF
TGCGCCAGCAGCCTTCTTTTTGGGTCGGACAGGAGCTCCTACAATGAGCAGTTCTTC
>TRBV29-1|.|TRBJ2-1|many
CSAADSYNEQFF
TGCAGTGCGGCAGACTCCTACAATGAGCAGTTCTTC
>TRBV20-1|.|TRBJ2-7|.
CSAKGSLATNYEQYF
TGCAGTGCTAAGGGGTCGCTAGCTACCAACTACGAGCAGTACTTC
>TRBV6-2/TRBV6-3|TRBD2|TRBJ2-5|few
CASTLLAGGETQYF
TGTGCCAGCACTCTCCTAGCGGGGGGAGAGACCCAGTACTTC
>TRBV28|.|TRBJ2-5|.
CASSSASFPETQYF
TGTGCCAGCAGTTCCGCTAGCTTCCCAGAGACCCAGTACTTC
>TRBV27|.|TRBJ2-7|.
CASSPLGRQPKTYEQYF
TGTGCCAGCAGTCCCCTAGGGAGGCAGCCGAAGACCTACGAGCAGTACTTC
>TRBV4-3|TRBD1|TRBJ2-1|.
CASSQDLGTVEQFF
TGCGCCAGCAGCCAAGATCTAGGGACAGTCGAGCAGTTCTTC
>TRBV20-1|TRBD1|TRBJ2-7|many
CSATGTGITEQYF
TGCAGTGCTACCGGGACAGGGATTACAGAGCAGTACTTC
>TRBV6-2/TRBV6-3|.|TRBJ1-4|.
CASSYLPGVEKLFF
TGTGCCAGCAGTTACCTCCCGGGGGTAGAAAAACTGTTTTTT